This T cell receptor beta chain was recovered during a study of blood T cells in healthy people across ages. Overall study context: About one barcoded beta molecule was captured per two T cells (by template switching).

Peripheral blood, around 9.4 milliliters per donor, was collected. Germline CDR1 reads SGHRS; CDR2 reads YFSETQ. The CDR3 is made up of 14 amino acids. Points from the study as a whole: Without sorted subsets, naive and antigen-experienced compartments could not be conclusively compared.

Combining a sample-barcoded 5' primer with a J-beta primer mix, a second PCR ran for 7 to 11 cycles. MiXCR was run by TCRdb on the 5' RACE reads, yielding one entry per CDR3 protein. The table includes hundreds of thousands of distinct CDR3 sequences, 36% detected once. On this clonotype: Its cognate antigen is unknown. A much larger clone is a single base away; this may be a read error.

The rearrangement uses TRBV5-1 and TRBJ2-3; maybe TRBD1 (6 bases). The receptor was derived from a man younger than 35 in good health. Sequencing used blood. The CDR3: CACRGSRSTDTQYF. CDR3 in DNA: TGCGCCTGCAGGGGAAGTCGGAGCACAGATACGCAGTATTTT.